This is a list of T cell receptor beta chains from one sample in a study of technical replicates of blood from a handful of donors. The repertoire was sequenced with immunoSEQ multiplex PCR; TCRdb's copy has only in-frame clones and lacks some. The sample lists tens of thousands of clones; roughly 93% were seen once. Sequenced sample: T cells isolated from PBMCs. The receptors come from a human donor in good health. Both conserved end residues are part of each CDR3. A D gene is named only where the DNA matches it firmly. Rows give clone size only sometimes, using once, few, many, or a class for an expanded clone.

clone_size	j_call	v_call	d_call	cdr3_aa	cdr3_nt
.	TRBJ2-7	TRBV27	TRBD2	CASSSSGGSAGVSHEQYF	TGTGCCAGCAGTTCCTCCGGCGGGTCGGCGGGAGTTTCCCACGAGCAGTACTTC
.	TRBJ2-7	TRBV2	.	CASSESPGEVYEQYF	TGTGCCAGCAGTGAATCCCCAGGGGAAGTCTACGAGCAGTACTTC
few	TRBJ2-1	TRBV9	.	CASSVVSGDNEQFF	TGTGCCAGCAGCGTAGTGTCCGGGGACAATGAGCAGTTCTTC
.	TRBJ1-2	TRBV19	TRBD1	CASSNWDRDGYTF	TGTGCCAGTAGTAATTGGGACAGGGATGGCTACACCTTC
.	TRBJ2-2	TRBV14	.	CASSQGLAANTGELFF	TGTGCCAGCAGCCAAGGGCTAGCTGCGAACACCGGGGAGCTGTTTTTT
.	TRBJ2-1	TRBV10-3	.	CAIALGRERSSEQFF	TGTGCCATCGCCTTAGGGCGGGAAAGGTCCAGTGAGCAGTTCTTC
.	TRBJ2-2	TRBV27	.	CASSLRQQGTGELFF	TGTGCCAGCAGTTTAAGACAGCAGGGGACCGGGGAGCTGTTTTTT
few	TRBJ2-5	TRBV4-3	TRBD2	CASSQRGLDLKETQYF	TGCGCCAGCAGCCAGAGGGGACTAGATTTAAAAGAGACCCAGTACTTC
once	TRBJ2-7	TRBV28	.	CASSKVALSYEQYF	TGTGCCAGCAGCAAGGTAGCTTTATCCTACGAGCAGTACTTC
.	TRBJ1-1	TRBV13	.	CASSSQVDTEAFF	TGTGCCAGCAGCTCACAGGTGGACACTGAAGCTTTCTTT
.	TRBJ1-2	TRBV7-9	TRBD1	CASSFTGGGGYTF	TGTGCCAGCAGCTTTACAGGGGGAGGTGGCTACACCTTC
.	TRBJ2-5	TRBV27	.	CASSLTVGKTQYF	TGTGCCAGCAGTTTGACAGTGGGGAAGACCCAGTACTTC
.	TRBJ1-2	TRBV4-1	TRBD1	CASSQVGQGGYGYTF	TGCGCCAGCAGCCAAGTGGGACAGGGAGGCTATGGCTACACCTTC
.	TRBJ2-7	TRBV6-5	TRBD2	CASSYSSLAALNEQYF	TGTGCCAGCAGTTACTCATCCCTAGCGGCTCTCAACGAGCAGTACTTC
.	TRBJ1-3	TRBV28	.	CASSLSRSGNTIYF	TGTGCCAGCAGTTTGTCTAGATCTGGAAACACCATATATTTT
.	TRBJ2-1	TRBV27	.	CASSFRTSSYNEQFF	TGTGCCAGCAGTTTTCGAACTAGCTCCTACAATGAGCAGTTCTTC
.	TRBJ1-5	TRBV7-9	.	CASSLGGEPQHF	TGTGCCAGCAGCTTAGGGGGCGAGCCCCAGCATTTT
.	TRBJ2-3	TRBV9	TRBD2	CASSEVAGDTQYF	TGTGCCAGCAGCGAGGTAGCGGGAGATACGCAGTATTTT
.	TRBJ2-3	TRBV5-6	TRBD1	CASSSSWTGTDTQYF	TGTGCCAGCAGCTCCAGCTGGACAGGAACAGATACGCAGTATTTT
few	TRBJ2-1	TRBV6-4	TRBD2	CASSEGTSGRISEQFF	TGTGCCAGCAGTGAGGGGACTAGCGGGAGGATTAGTGAGCAGTTCTTC
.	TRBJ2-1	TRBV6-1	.	CASSEASAGSLFNEQFF	TGTGCCAGCAGTGAAGCTTCGGCGGGAAGCCTCTTCAATGAGCAGTTCTTC
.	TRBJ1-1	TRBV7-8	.	CASSFTPGTEAFF	TGTGCCAGCAGCTTTACTCCGGGCACTGAAGCTTTCTTT
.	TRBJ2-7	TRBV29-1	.	CSVDGDSYEQYF	TGCAGCGTTGACGGGGACTCCTACGAGCAGTACTTC
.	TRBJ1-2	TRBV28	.	CASSSPTAANGYTF	TGTGCCAGCAGTTCCCCGACGGCGGCGAATGGCTACACCTTC
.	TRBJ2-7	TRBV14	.	CASSLTAYEQYF	TGTGCCAGCAGCTTGACAGCCTACGAGCAGTACTTC
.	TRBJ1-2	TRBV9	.	CASSAREIGWYGYTF	TGTGCCAGCAGCGCTAGGGAGATAGGGTGGTATGGCTACACCTTC
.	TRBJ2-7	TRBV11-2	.	CASSLVLSGGVGEQYF	TGTGCCAGCAGCTTAGTTTTATCTGGCGGGGTGGGGGAGCAGTACTTC
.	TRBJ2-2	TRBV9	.	CASSVGGWETGELFF	TGTGCCAGCAGCGTAGGAGGGTGGGAAACCGGGGAGCTGTTTTTT
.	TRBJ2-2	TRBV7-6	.	CASSSTGSANTGELFF	TGTGCCAGCAGCTCAACCGGGAGCGCGAACACCGGGGAGCTGTTTTTT
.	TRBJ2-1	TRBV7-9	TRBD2	CASSLGGGYNEQFF	TGTGCCAGCAGCTTAGGGGGAGGGTACAATGAGCAGTTCTTC
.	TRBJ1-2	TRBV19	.	CASSIDPGGYTF	TGTGCCAGTAGTATAGACCCGGGTGGCTACACCTTC
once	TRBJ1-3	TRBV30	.	CAWNLNGLSGNTIYF	TGTGCCTGGAACCTGAACGGACTCTCTGGAAACACCATATATTTT
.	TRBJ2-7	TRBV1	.	CTSSQRLAAGGIEQYF	TGCACCAGCAGCCAACGACTAGCGGCGGGGGGTATCGAGCAGTACTTC
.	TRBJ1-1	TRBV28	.	CASRISAEAFF	TGTGCCAGCAGGATCAGCGCGGAAGCTTTCTTT
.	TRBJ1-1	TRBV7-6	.	CASSLRRNTEAFF	TGTGCCAGCAGCTTAAGGAGGAACACTGAAGCTTTCTTT
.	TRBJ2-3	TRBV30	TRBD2	CAWGSGTDTQYF	TGTGCCTGGGGTAGCGGGACAGATACGCAGTATTTT
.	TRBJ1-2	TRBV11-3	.	CASSLDMDRGGYTF	TGTGCCAGCAGCTTAGATATGGATAGAGGTGGCTACACCTTC
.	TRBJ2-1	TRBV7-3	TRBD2	CASSREGLSYNEQFF	TGTGCCAGCAGCCGGGAGGGACTCTCCTACAATGAGCAGTTCTTC
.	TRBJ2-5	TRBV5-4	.	CASSQRDYQETQYF	TGTGCCAGCAGCCAACGAGACTACCAAGAGACCCAGTACTTC
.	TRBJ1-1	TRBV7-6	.	CASSLARETEAFF	TGTGCCAGCAGCTTAGCGCGGGAAACTGAAGCTTTCTTT
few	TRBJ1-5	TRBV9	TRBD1	CASSVQGQSNQPQHF	TGTGCCAGCAGCGTACAGGGACAGAGCAATCAGCCCCAGCATTTT
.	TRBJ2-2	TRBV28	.	CASRVQVNTGELFF	TGTGCCAGCAGGGTACAGGTGAACACCGGGGAGCTGTTTTTT
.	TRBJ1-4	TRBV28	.	CASSRGTGLGEKLFF	TGTGCCAGCAGTAGGGGAACAGGGTTGGGAGAAAAACTGTTTTTT
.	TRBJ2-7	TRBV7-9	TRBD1	CASSPDRDEQYF	TGTGCCAGCAGCCCGGACAGGGACGAGCAGTACTTC
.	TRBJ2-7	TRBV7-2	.	CASSASRVSYEQYF	TGTGCCAGCAGCGCATCGAGGGTTTCCTACGAGCAGTACTTC
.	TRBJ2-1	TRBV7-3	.	CASSLSITSLREQFF	TGTGCCAGCAGCTTATCTATAACTAGCTTGCGTGAGCAGTTCTTC
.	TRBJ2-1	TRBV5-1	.	CASSLDARNNEQFF	TGCGCCAGCAGCTTGGATGCTAGAAACAATGAGCAGTTCTTC
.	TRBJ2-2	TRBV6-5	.	CASSYNGDTGELFF	TGTGCCAGCAGTTACAACGGAGACACCGGGGAGCTGTTTTTT
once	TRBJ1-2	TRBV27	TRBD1	CASRPYGTGRLFYGYTF	TGTGCCAGCAGGCCCTACGGGACAGGGCGTTTATTCTATGGCTACACCTTC
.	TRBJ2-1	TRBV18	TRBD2	CASISGRANEQFF	TGTGCCAGTATAAGCGGGAGGGCCAATGAGCAGTTCTTC
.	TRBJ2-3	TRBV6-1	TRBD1	CASSEFGGAGGRDTQYF	TGTGCCAGCAGTGAATTCGGTGGGGCAGGGGGTAGGGATACGCAGTATTTT
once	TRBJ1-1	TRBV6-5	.	CASSFREGNTEAFF	TGTGCCAGCAGTTTCAGGGAGGGGAACACTGAAGCTTTCTTT
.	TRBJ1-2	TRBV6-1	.	CVASDPSYTF	TGTGTTGCGAGCGATCCGAGCTACACCTTC
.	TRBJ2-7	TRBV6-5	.	CASSYSRVSYEQYF	TGTGCCAGCAGTTACTCGAGGGTCAGCTACGAGCAGTACTTC
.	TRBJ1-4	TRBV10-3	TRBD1	CAIRPTGAKNEKLFF	TGTGCCATCAGGCCAACAGGGGCAAAAAATGAAAAACTGTTTTTT
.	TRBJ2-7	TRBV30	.	CAWSVAAYEQYF	TGTGCCTGGAGTGTAGCGGCCTACGAGCAGTACTTC
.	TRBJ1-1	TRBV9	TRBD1	CASSSRTGGTEAFF	TGTGCCAGCAGCTCTCGGACAGGGGGCACTGAAGCTTTCTTT
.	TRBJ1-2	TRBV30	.	CACYGRPTKTQRGYTF	TGTGCCTGCTACGGGAGACCCACGAAAACACAACGAGGCTACACCTTC
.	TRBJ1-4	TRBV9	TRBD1	CASSVAGQGGIVGAELFF	TGTGCCAGCAGCGTAGCCGGACAGGGCGGGATTGTGGGGGCTGAACTGTTTTTT